The 24 T cell receptor beta chains in this list originate from one sample, sequenced in a study of early T cells in non-severe SARS-CoV-2 infection. MiXCR was run by TCRdb on the 5' RACE reads, yielding one entry per CDR3 protein. Of tens of thousands of distinct CDR3 sequences in the sample, around 4.5% are singletons; the top ten hold about 9.4%. Sequencing input: whole blood. The origin of the receptors is an adult who was a healthcare worker with PCR-confirmed SARS-CoV-2 infection or an uninfected control (not recorded which).

This clonotype came up many times. The gene calls are TRBV14 and TRBJ2-1; no reliable D call. The germline gives CDR1 SGHDN, CDR2 FVKESK. The CDR3 covers 13 residues. Trimming took 0 bases from V and 9 from J, leaving 9 bases between them. The CDR3 nucleotides read TGTGCCAGCAGCCAAGAGCTAGACGGTGAGCAGTTCTTC. It specifies CASSQELDGEQFF.

This clonotype was seen ten or more times. The rearrangement joins TRBV3-1 to TRBJ1-5; the match to TRBD1 covers 7 bases. The ends lost 3 bases at V and 1 base at J; junction bases unmatched: 0. There are 14 residues in the CDR3. Germline CDR1 is LGHDT and CDR2 is YNNKEL (reference sequence). The CDR3 here is CASSQTGSNQPQHF. The DNA of the CDR3 is TGTGCCAGCAGCCAGACAGGGAGCAATCAGCCCCAGCATTTT.

This clonotype was counted ten times or more. The J gene is TRBJ2-7, the V gene TRBV7-2; D not resolved. The CDR3 contains 11 residues. In germline, CDR1 is SGHTA, CDR2 FQGNSA. The V end was cut by 4 bases, the J end by 4 bases, with 5 bases between. The CDR3, as DNA: TGTGCCAGCAGCTCATATTACGAGCAGTACTTC. It specifies CASSSYYEQYF.

This clonotype was found many times. This chain uses TRBV3-1 with TRBJ1-5; D remains unclear. The CDR3 contains 13 residues. The germline V gene encodes CDR1 LGHDT and CDR2 YNNKEL (reference sequence). The V end was cut by 0 bases, the J end by 6 bases, with 6 bases between. This CDR3 is CASSQDFGQPQHF. The DNA for the CDR3 is TGTGCCAGCAGCCAAGATTTCGGTCAGCCCCAGCATTTT.

The gene calls are TRBV7-8 and TRBJ2-3, with TRBD2 matching over 10 bases. In germline, CDR1 is SGHVS, CDR2 FQNEAQ. V dropped 5 bases and J dropped 3; count of bases not matched to a gene: 11. The CDR3 runs to 17 residues. CDR3 nucleotides: TGTGCCAGCAGCGGGTTAGCGGGAGGCATCTCGACAGATACGCAGTATTTT. Encoded protein: CASSGLAGGISTDTQYF.

This clonotype has a count of ten or more. The rearrangement uses TRBV29-1 and TRBJ2-5; 7 nucleotides agree with TRBD1. This CDR3 has 12 residues. The V segment lost 7 bases and the J segment 3 bases; nucleotides outside the gene matches: 5. Per the germline V gene, CDR1 is SQVTM and CDR2 is ANQGSEA. CDR3 nucleotide sequence: TGCAGCGCCACGACAGGGAAAGAGACCCAGTACTTC. Amino acid sequence: CSATTGKETQYF. Full variable domain (missing parts from reference TRBV29-1 and TRBJ2-5): SAVISQKPSRDICQRGTSLTIQCQVDSQVTMMFWYRQQPGQSLTLIATANQGSEATYESGFVIDKFPISRPNLTFSTLTVSNMSPEDSSIYLCSATTGKETQYFGPGTRLLVL.

This clonotype showed up just a few times. The V and J genes are TRBV11-2 and TRBJ2-7; the match to TRBD2 covers 14 bases. V was pared by 1 base and J by 7 bases, with 9 bases of the junction left unmatched. The CDR3 runs to 17 residues. In germline, CDR1 is SGHAT, CDR2 FQNNGV. CDR3 protein: CASSLVGTSGSLLEQYF. CDR3 bases: TGTGCCAGCAGCTTAGTTGGGACTAGCGGGAGTCTGCTTGAGCAGTACTTC.

At least ten counts were recorded for this clonotype. The CDR3 spells CASSYSQAISTDTQYF. The CDR3 nucleotides are TGTGCCAGCAGTTACTCGCAGGCGATTAGCACAGATACGCAGTATTTT. The V and J genes are TRBV6-5 and TRBJ2-3, with D unresolved. Germline CDR1 MNHEY, CDR2 SVGAGI. CDR3 length: 16 residues. V dropped 0 bases and J dropped 0 bases, with 10 bases sitting between them.

This clonotype was counted at least ten times. The rearrangement links TRBV5-4 to TRBJ2-3, with 8 bases fitting TRBD2. J gave up 4 bases and V 4 bases, and 5 bases lay outside the gene matches. The CDR3 covers 14 residues. The germline CDR1 and CDR2 sequences are SGHNT and YYREEE (reference sequence). In DNA, the CDR3 is TGTGCCAGCAGCAAGAGCGGGAGCTCAGATACGCAGTATTTT. Its protein is CASSKSGSSDTQYF.

This clonotype was picked up many times. This chain connects TRBV12-5 to TRBJ2-1; unclear D gene. The germline gives CDR1 LGHNT, CDR2 FRNRAP. V was cut by 1 base and J by 0 bases, with 13 bases left in between. The CDR3 has 17 amino acids. CDR3 region: CASGLAHGVSSYNEQFF. The CDR3 DNA reads as TGTGCTAGTGGTTTGGCCCATGGGGTGAGCTCCTACAATGAGCAGTTCTTC.

The table lists this clonotype with many counts. The chain combines TRBV20-1 with TRBJ2-1, with D perhaps matching TRBD2 (5 bases). The CDR3 loop spans 13 amino acids. V was trimmed by 5 bases and J by 3 bases, leaving 11 bases between them. Germline CDR1 DFQATT, CDR2 SNEGSKA (reference sequence). The CDR3 sequence is CSAPGLVYNEQFF. The CDR3 bases are TGCAGTGCTCCTGGACTGGTCTACAATGAGCAGTTCTTC.

This clonotype has ten or more counts. The rearrangement links TRBV5-1 to TRBJ2-1, with D tentatively TRBD1 or TRBD2 (6 bases each). With 1 base removed from V and 9 bases from J, the gap between germline ends came to 29 bases. The CDR3 runs 19 residues. CDR1 is SGHRS, CDR2 YFSETQ, per germline. CDR3 sequence (DNA): TGCGCCAGCAGCTTGCGGCCCCGAGGAGGGGGATTTCGTTCCAGTGAGCAGTTCTTC. Translating it yields CASSLRPRGGGFRSSEQFF.

This clonotype has a count of ten or more. The chain combines TRBV20-1 with TRBJ2-5; D unresolved. This CDR3 is 14 amino acids long. V lost 6 bases and J 1 base, leaving 15 bases between the germline ends. Germline-derived CDR1 and CDR2 are DFQATT and SNEGSKA (reference sequence). CDR3 amino acids: CSAEAGLGQETQYF. As DNA, the CDR3 is TGCAGTGCCGAAGCTGGGCTGGGCCAAGAGACCCAGTACTTC.

Ten or more counts support this clonotype. V gene TRBV20-1 combines with J gene TRBJ2-3; 9 nucleotides agree with TRBD2. CDR1 is DFQATT, CDR2 SNEGSKA, per germline (reference sequence). Losses at the gene ends were 4 bases for V and 0 bases for J; bases not matched to a gene: 5. The CDR3 is made up of 15 amino acids. This CDR3 is CSAISGTSSTDTQYF. For the CDR3, the DNA is TGCAGTGCTATTTCCGGGACTAGCAGCACAGATACGCAGTATTTT.

This clonotype was observed at least ten times. Germline and junction disagree at one end, which may indicate a read error. The chain uses TRBV5-4 and TRBJ2-1, with unresolved D. This CDR3 has 11 amino acids. CDR1 and CDR2 from the germline V gene are SGHNT and YYREEE (reference sequence). CDR3 in DNA: TGTGCCAGCAGCTTCAGTAACTCAAGGGTCTTC. Translated: CASSFSNSRVF.

This clonotype has a count of ten or more. The V call is TRBV29-1, the J call TRBJ2-7, with D possibly being TRBD2 (6 bases). The germline V gene encodes CDR1 SQVTM and CDR2 ANQGSEA. The CDR3 consists of 13 residues. V lost 8 bases, J lost 5 bases, and 19 bases lay in between. The CDR3 region is CSCLRRRENEQYF. CDR3 in DNA: TGCAGCTGTCTAAGAAGGAGGGAGAACGAGCAGTACTTC.

This clonotype appeared many times. The gene calls are TRBV10-1 and TRBJ2-7; TRBD1 is a possible D gene (5 bases). V lost 0 bases and J lost 2, with 17 bases in between. Germline loops: CDR1 WNHNN, CDR2 SYGVQD (reference sequence). This CDR3 has 17 residues. The CDR3 coding sequence is TGCGCCAGCAGTGAGTCGGCCCAGGGTCCCTACACCTACGAGCAGTACTTC. Protein: CASSESAQGPYTYEQYF.

This clonotype was detected ten times or more. The CDR3 DNA is TGCAGCGTTATCAGGGGGCAGAGGGCTCGAGCCACTGAAGCTTTCTTT. This encodes CSVIRGQRARATEAFF. The genes are TRBV29-1 and TRBJ1-1; 8 nucleotides align to TRBD1. The ends lost 5 bases at V and 4 bases at J; junction bases unmatched: 15. Looked up from germline, CDR1 is SQVTM and CDR2 is ANQGSEA. The CDR3 totals 16 residues.

J is TRBJ2-7 and V is TRBV7-9; possible D gene TRBD2, 6 bases. Germline-derived CDR1 and CDR2 are SEHNR and FQNEAQ (reference sequence). The CDR3 runs 15 residues. V was pared by 7 bases and J by 2 bases, with 18 bases between. The DNA for the CDR3 is TGTGCCAGCACCCGCCCGGAGGGTGGCCCCTACGAGCAGTACTTC. Protein sequence: CASTRPEGGPYEQYF.

This CDR3 is CASSTGLAGVSGANVLTF. In DNA, the CDR3 is TGTGCCAGCAGCACGGGACTAGCGGGAGTTTCTGGGGCCAACGTCCTGACTTTC. The chain combines TRBV5-4 with TRBJ2-6; TRBD2 matches at 14 bases. The V segment lost 4 bases and the J segment 1 base; nucleotides outside the gene matches: 4. Germline CDR1 and CDR2: SGHNT and YYREEE (reference sequence). The CDR3 runs 18 residues.

This clonotype was picked up many times. The genes are TRBV5-1 and TRBJ2-7; possibly TRBD1 or TRBD2 for D (6 bases each). Germline V gene data show CDR1 as SGHRS and CDR2 as YFSETQ. Trimming shortened V by 1 base and J by 4 bases, and 15 bases separated the two germline ends. The CDR3 extends over 15 amino acids. The CDR3, as DNA: TGCGCCAGCAGCTTGCTTCCCGGGGGCGGGTACGAGCAGTACTTC. Its translation: CASSLLPGGGYEQYF.

V gene TRBV28 combines with J gene TRBJ2-3; 7 bases are shared with TRBD2. The CDR3 length is 14 residues. The germline gives CDR1 MDHEN, CDR2 SYDVKM. The V gene end was trimmed by 6 bases and the J gene end by 5 bases; junction bases not matched to a gene: 8. CDR3 loop: CASSLGAGVDTQYF. In DNA, the CDR3 is TGTGCCAGCAGCCTTGGGGCGGGAGTAGATACGCAGTATTTT.

Many counts were recorded for this clonotype. The genes are TRBV27 and TRBJ2-2; D remains ambiguous. Per the germline V gene, CDR1 is MNHEY and CDR2 is SMNVEV (reference sequence). Deletions cut 2 bases from V and 0 bases from J, with 7 bases between. The CDR3 has 15 residues. In DNA form, the CDR3 reads TGTGCCAGCAGTTTAGGGATTCCGAACACCGGGGAGCTGTTTTTT. Translating gives CASSLGIPNTGELFF.

This clonotype was counted at least ten times. The chain combines TRBV7-2 with TRBJ2-7; D is possibly TRBD1 (5 bases). V was shortened by 1 base and J by 2 bases, with 12 bases between the two germline ends. Germline V gene data show CDR1 as SGHTA and CDR2 as FQGNSA. The CDR3 runs to 15 residues. The DNA for the CDR3 is TGTGCCAGCAGCTTAGAGGCAGGGCCTCCCTACGAGCAGTACTTC. Its translation is CASSLEAGPPYEQYF.